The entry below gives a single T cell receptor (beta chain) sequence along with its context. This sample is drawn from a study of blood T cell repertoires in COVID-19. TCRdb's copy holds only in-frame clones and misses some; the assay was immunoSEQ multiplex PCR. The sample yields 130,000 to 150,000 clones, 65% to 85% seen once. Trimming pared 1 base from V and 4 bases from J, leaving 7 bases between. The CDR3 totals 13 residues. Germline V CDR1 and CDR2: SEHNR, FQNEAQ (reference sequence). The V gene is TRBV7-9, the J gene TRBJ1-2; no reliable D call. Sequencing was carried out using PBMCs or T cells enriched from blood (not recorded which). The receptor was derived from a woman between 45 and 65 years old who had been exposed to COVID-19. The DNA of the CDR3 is TGTGCCAGCAGCTTAGGGAGATCCTATGGCTACACCTTC. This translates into CASSLGRSYGYTF.